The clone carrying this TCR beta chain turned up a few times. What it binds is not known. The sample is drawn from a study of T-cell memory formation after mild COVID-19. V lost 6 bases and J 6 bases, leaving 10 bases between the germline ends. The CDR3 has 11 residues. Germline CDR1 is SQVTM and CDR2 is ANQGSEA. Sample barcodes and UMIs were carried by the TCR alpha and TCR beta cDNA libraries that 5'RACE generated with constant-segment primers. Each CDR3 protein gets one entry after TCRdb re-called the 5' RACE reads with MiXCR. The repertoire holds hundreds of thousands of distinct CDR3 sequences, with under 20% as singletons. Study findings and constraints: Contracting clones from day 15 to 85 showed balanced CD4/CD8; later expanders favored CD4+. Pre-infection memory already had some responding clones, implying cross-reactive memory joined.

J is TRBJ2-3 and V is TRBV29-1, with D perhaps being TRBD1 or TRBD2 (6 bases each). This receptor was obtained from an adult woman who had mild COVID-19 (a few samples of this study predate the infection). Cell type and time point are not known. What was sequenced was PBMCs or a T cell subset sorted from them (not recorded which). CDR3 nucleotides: TGCAGCGTAGGGGGGCATGATACGCAGTATTTT. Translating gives CSVGGHDTQYF.